Presented here are 23 T cell receptor beta chains from one specimen sequenced in a study of blood T cell repertoires in COVID-19. Measured with immunoSEQ multiplex PCR; TCRdb has only the in-frame clones, and not every one. The data show 200,000 to 250,000 clones, roughly four fifths seen once. The specimen was PBMCs or T cells enriched from blood (not recorded which). The receptors stem from a woman between 55 and 75 years old who had recovered from COVID-19.

V is TRBV18 and J is TRBJ1-1; possibly TRBD1 for D (5 bases). CDR1 KGHSH and CDR2 LQKENI come from the germline V gene. With 0 bases removed from V and 5 bases from J, the gap between germline ends came to 10 bases. CDR3 length: 14 residues. CDR3 bases: TGTGCCAGCTCACCACCGGTAGGGGTGACTGAAGCTTTCTTT. Translated: CASSPPVGVTEAFF.

The V call is TRBV27, the J call TRBJ2-3; 8 positions match TRBD2. V lost 6 bases and J lost 1; bases outside the gene matches: 21. The CDR3 has 20 amino acids. Germline V gene lookup returns CDR1 MNHEY and CDR2 SMNVEV (reference sequence). Written as DNA, the CDR3 is TGTGCCAGCAGCCCGGTAGGCATAGGGACTAGAGCGGGAGGCACAGATACGCAGTATTTT. Its protein product is CASSPVGIGTRAGGTDTQYF.

This rearrangement joins TRBV7-9 to TRBJ1-2; 7 nucleotides agree with TRBD1. The V gene end was trimmed by 5 bases and the J gene end by 2 bases; junction bases not matched to a gene: 5. Germline CDR1 is SEHNR and CDR2 is FQNEAQ (reference sequence). CDR3 length: 14 amino acids. In nucleotides, the CDR3 is TGTGCCAGCAGCCGGGACAGACAGAACTATGGCTACACCTTC. It translates to CASSRDRQNYGYTF.

The gene calls are TRBV19 and TRBJ2-7, with D maybe TRBD2 (7 bases). This CDR3 has 14 amino acids. The germline V gene has CDR1 LNHDA and CDR2 SQIVND (reference sequence). The CDR3 protein is CATPRARGPYEQYF. The DNA for the CDR3 is TGTGCAACACCTCGGGCGCGGGGGCCCTACGAGCAGTACTTC.

V and J are TRBV7-2 and TRBJ2-7; possible D gene TRBD2, 6 bases. With 5 bases removed from V and 2 bases from J, the gap between germline ends came to 13 bases. The CDR3 has 14 amino acids. Germline V gene lookup returns CDR1 SGHTA and CDR2 FQGNSA. CDR3 DNA sequence: TGTGCCAGCAGCCCGGCGGGGCAGGCCTACGAGCAGTACTTC. It translates to CASSPAGQAYEQYF.

The CDR3 spells CASSLEAGGEGTQYF. The CDR3 DNA follows: TGTGCCAGCAGCTTAGAGGCAGGGGGTGAAGGTACGCAGTATTTT. This chain links TRBV11-3 with TRBJ2-3, with 7 nucleotides matching TRBD1. The ends lost 0 bases at V and 8 bases at J; junction bases unmatched: 8. The CDR3 spans 15 residues. CDR1 and CDR2 from the germline V gene are SGHNT and YENEEA.

This clone was counted between two and nine times. The chain recombines TRBV5-1 with TRBJ2-7; 7 bases agree with TRBD1. Germline assignment: CDR1 SGHRS and CDR2 YFSETQ. The CDR3 contains 12 residues. V lost 7 bases, J lost 5 bases, and 6 bases stayed unmatched. The CDR3, as DNA: TGCGCCAGCGCGAAGACAGGGAACGAGCAGTACTTC. Translated: CASAKTGNEQYF.

The genes are TRBV4-3 and TRBJ2-2; TRBD1 aligns across 7 bases. This CDR3 spans 16 amino acids. The V segment lost 2 bases and the J segment 3 bases; nucleotides outside the gene matches: 6. CDR1 LGHNA and CDR2 YSLEER come from the germline V gene. The CDR3 is CASSQRQGPHTGELFF. The CDR3 region has the DNA TGCGCCAGCAGCCAAAGACAGGGACCCCACACCGGGGAGCTGTTTTTT.

The chain links TRBV6-1 to TRBJ2-7; D unclear. The CDR3 sequence is 14 residues long. CDR1 and CDR2 from the germline V gene are MNHNS and SASEGT. V lost 1 base and J lost 5, with 12 bases in between. The DNA of the CDR3 is TGTGCCAGCAGTGAAGGACTGGAGAGGAACGAGCAGTACTTC. Translated: CASSEGLERNEQYF.

The CDR3 coding sequence is TGTGCCAGCAGCCGCGATGGCACCGGGGAGCTGTTTTTT. Translating gives CASSRDGTGELFF. The chain carries TRBV11-3 and TRBJ2-2; unclear D gene. The V gene's germline CDR1 is SGHNT and CDR2 YENEEA. The V gene lost 5 bases and the J gene lost 4 bases, with 8 bases spanning the gap. This CDR3 spans 13 amino acids. The full variable domain, in which reference TRBV11-3 and TRBJ2-2 provide the parts outside the CDR3, is EAGVVQSPRYKIIEKKQPVAFWCNPISGHNTLYWYLQNLGQGPELLIRYENEEAVDDSQLPKDRFSAERLKGVDSTLKIQPAELGDSAVYLCASSRDGTGELFFGEGSRLTVL.

J is TRBJ2-7 and V is TRBV7-9; D gene unclear. Germline CDR1 and CDR2: SEHNR and FQNEAQ (reference sequence). Trimming removed 1 base from V and 4 bases from J, with 8 bases in between. CDR3 length: 13 residues. In DNA, the CDR3 is TGTGCCAGCAGCTTAGAAGCGCAGTACGAGCAGTACTTC. The encoded protein is CASSLEAQYEQYF.

The chain couples TRBV15 to TRBJ1-1; D perhaps matches TRBD1 (5 bases). CDR1 is LNHNV, CDR2 YYDKDF, per germline (reference sequence). Trimming cost V 0 bases and J 4 bases, with 9 bases left between them. The CDR3 runs 14 residues. Here the CDR3 reads CATSRDRQSTEAFF. Written as DNA, the CDR3 is TGTGCCACCAGCAGAGATCGACAGAGCACTGAAGCTTTCTTT.

This chain links TRBV5-4 with TRBJ2-3; maybe TRBD2 (5 bases). The CDR3 sequence is 16 residues long. V was trimmed by 0 bases and J by 0 bases, leaving 11 bases between them. The germline V gene has CDR1 SGHNT and CDR2 YYREEE (reference sequence). DNA for the CDR3: TGTGCCAGCAGCTTGGCCGTGCGGAGGAGCACAGATACGCAGTATTTT. As protein: CASSLAVRRSTDTQYF.

The chain is built from TRBV2 and TRBJ1-1; 11 bases align to TRBD1. The J segment lost 4 bases and the V segment lost 11 bases, leaving 9 bases of the junction unmatched. The CDR3 covers 14 residues. Germline V gene lookup returns CDR1 SNHLY and CDR2 FYNNEI. CDR3 residues: CAGHRDRGFTEAFF. The CDR3, as DNA: TGTGCCGGCCACCGGGACAGGGGGTTCACTGAAGCTTTCTTT.

V gene TRBV5-8 combines with J gene TRBJ1-1; no firm D call. Germline V gene lookup returns CDR1 SGHTS and CDR2 YDEGEE. The CDR3 has 15 residues. Trimming stripped 5 bases from V and 4 bases from J, with 18 bases between. The CDR3 bases are TGTGCCAGCAGGCTTTTCGGGAGGAGGTCCACTGAAGCTTTCTTT. It codes for CASRLFGRRSTEAFF.

V usage is TRBV7-2 and J usage is TRBJ2-2, with a weak D call TRBD2 (6 bases). The V end was cut by 0 bases, the J end by 1 base, with 6 bases between. The CDR3 loop spans 15 amino acids. CDR1 is SGHTA and CDR2 is FQGNSA in the germline V gene. The CDR3, as DNA: TGTGCCAGCAGCTTAGCTAGCGGGAACACCGGGGAGCTGTTTTTT. As protein: CASSLASGNTGELFF.

V gene TRBV9 combines with J gene TRBJ2-1; 8 nucleotides align to TRBD2. This CDR3 has 16 residues. The germline V gene encodes CDR1 SGDLS and CDR2 YYNGEE. V shed 3 bases, J shed 5 bases, and the junction held 10 bases outside the gene matches. The CDR3 DNA is TGTGCCAGCAGCGATCGCGCGGGGGGTTTCAACAATGAGCAGTTCTTC. This gives the protein CASSDRAGGFNNEQFF.

The table lists this clone with a count of one. The gene calls are TRBV5-1 and TRBJ2-7; weak D call: TRBD1 (6 bases). Germline V gives CDR1 SGHRS, CDR2 YFSETQ. The CDR3 has 18 residues. V lost 2 bases and J lost 0, with 21 bases in between. Here the CDR3 DNA reads TGCGCCAGCAGCTTCTTCAAGGGGGTGGAAAACCCCTCCTACGAGCAGTACTTC. Its translation: CASSFFKGVENPSYEQYF.

The rearrangement uses TRBV29-1 and TRBJ1-1; the D gene is possibly TRBD1 (5 bases). This CDR3 region has 13 residues. Germline values: CDR1 SQVTM, CDR2 ANQGSEA. Trimming removed 7 bases from V and 1 base from J, with 13 bases in between. The CDR3 region is CSASREGNTEAFF. The CDR3 DNA is TGCAGCGCATCCAGGGAGGGGAACACTGAAGCTTTCTTT.

The chain has TRBV15 and TRBJ2-1; 8 bases match TRBD2. There are 16 residues in the CDR3. The V and J ends lost 4 bases and 4 bases, in that order; junction bases with no gene match: 9. Germline CDR1 and CDR2: LNHNV and YYDKDF (reference sequence). The CDR3: CATSTRGGGLYNEQFF. The CDR3, as DNA: TGTGCCACCAGCACTCGGGGGGGCGGTCTTTACAATGAGCAGTTCTTC.

This chain joins TRBV4-3 and TRBJ1-6; TRBD1 matches at 10 bases. CDR3 length equals 18 residues. Germline CDR1 reads LGHNA; CDR2 reads YSLEER. Trimming took 0 bases from V and 2 from J; bases not matched to a gene: 4. The CDR3 is CASSQDGTGAAYNSPLHF. Here the CDR3 DNA reads TGCGCCAGCAGCCAAGATGGGACAGGGGCCGCCTATAATTCACCCCTCCACTTT.

The table lists this clone with a count of one. This rearrangement joins TRBV5-4 to TRBJ2-3, with 11 nucleotides matching TRBD2. Germline V gene sequence: CDR1 SGHNT, CDR2 YYREEE (reference sequence). CDR3 length equals 16 residues. Trimming at V came to 4 bases and at J to 2 bases, leaving 6 bases not matched to a gene. CDR3 residues: CASSRSGGADTDTQYF. CDR3 nucleotides: TGTGCCAGCAGCCGTAGCGGGGGGGCGGACACAGATACGCAGTATTTT.

The gene calls are TRBV19 and TRBJ2-4; unclear D gene. This CDR3 spans 15 amino acids. V lost 5 bases and J lost 1, with 12 bases in between. Looked up from germline, CDR1 is LNHDA and CDR2 is SQIVND (reference sequence). CDR3 protein: CASSSQRSAKNIQYF. CDR3 bases: TGTGCCAGTAGTTCACAAAGGAGTGCCAAAAACATTCAGTACTTC.